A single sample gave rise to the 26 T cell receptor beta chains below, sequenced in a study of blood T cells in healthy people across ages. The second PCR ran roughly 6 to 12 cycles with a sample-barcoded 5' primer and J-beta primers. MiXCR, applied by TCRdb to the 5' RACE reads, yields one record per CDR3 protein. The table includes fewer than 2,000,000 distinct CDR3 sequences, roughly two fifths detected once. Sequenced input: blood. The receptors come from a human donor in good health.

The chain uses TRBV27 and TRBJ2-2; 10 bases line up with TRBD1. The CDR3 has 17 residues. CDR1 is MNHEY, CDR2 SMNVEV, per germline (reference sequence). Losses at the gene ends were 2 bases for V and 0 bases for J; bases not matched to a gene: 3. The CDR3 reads CASSLIGQGANTGELFF. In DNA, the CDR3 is TGTGCCAGCAGTTTAATCGGACAGGGGGCGAACACCGGGGAGCTGTTTTTT.

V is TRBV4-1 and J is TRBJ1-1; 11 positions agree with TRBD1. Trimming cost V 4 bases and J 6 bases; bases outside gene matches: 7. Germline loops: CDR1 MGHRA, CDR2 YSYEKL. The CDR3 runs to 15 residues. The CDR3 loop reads CASSPRDRGSAEAFF. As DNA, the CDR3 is TGCGCCAGCAGCCCCCGGGACAGGGGGTCGGCTGAAGCTTTCTTT.

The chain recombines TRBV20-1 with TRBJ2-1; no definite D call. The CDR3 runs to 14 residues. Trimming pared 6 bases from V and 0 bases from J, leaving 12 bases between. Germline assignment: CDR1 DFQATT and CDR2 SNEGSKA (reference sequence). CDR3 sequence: CSAREFSSYNEQFF. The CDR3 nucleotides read TGCAGTGCACGCGAATTTAGCTCCTACAATGAGCAGTTCTTC.

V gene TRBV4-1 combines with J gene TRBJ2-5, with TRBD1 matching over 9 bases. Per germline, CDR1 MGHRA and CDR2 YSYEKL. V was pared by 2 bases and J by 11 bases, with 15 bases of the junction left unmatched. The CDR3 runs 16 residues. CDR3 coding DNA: TGCGCCAGCAGCCAATTACTCGGGACAGGGATCTTGGAGCAGTACTTC. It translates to CASSQLLGTGILEQYF.

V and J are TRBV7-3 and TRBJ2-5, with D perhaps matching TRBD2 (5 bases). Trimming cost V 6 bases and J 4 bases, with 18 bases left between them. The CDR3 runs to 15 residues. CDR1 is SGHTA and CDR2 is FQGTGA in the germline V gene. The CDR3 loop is CASRIGLGERETQYF. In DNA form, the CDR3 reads TGTGCCAGCAGGATAGGACTTGGGGAACGAGAGACCCAGTACTTC.

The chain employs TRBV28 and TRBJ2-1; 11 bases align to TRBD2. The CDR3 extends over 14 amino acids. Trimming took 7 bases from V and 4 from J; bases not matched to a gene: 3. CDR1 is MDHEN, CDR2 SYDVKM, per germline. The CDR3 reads CASKLAGAYNEQFF. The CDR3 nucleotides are TGTGCCAGCAAACTAGCGGGGGCTTACAATGAGCAGTTCTTC.

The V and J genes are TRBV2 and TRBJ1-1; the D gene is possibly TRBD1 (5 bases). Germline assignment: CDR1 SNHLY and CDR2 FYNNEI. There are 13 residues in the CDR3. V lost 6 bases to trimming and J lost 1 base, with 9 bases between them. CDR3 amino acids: CASRMGENTEAFF. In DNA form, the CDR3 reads TGTGCCAGCAGGATGGGGGAGAACACTGAAGCTTTCTTT.

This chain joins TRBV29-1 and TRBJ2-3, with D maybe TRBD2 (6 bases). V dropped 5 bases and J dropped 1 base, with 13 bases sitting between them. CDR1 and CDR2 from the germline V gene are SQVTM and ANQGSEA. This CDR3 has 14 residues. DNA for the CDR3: TGCAGCGTTACAACAGGAGGGGGCACAGATACGCAGTATTTT. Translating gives CSVTTGGGTDTQYF.

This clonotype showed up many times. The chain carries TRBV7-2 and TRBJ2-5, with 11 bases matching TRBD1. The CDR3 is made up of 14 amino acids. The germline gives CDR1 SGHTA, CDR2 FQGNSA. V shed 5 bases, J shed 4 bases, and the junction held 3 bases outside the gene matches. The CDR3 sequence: CASSTGTGGETQYF. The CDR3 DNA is TGTGCCAGCAGCACCGGGACAGGGGGAGAGACCCAGTACTTC. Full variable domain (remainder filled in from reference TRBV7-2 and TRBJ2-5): GAGVSQSPSNKVTEKGKDVELRCDPISGHTALYWYRQSLGQGLEFLIYFQGNSAPDKSGLPSDRFSAERTGGSVSTLTIQRTQQEDSAVYLCASSTGTGGETQYFGPGTRLLVL.

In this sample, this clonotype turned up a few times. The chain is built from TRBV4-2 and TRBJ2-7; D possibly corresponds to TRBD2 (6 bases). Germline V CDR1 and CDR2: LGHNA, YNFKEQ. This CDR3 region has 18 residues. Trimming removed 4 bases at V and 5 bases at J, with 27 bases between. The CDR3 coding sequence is TGTGCCAGCAGCCTCCGGATTCCGGCAGACGGGGGTTTTGACGAGCAGTACTTC. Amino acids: CASSLRIPADGGFDEQYF.

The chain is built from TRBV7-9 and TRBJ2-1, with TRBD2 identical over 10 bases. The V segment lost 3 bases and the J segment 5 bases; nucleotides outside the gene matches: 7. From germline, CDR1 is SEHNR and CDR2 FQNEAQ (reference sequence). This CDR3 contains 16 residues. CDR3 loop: CASSLEVLAGHNEQFF. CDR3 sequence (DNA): TGTGCCAGCAGCTTGGAGGTACTAGCGGGGCACAATGAGCAGTTCTTC.

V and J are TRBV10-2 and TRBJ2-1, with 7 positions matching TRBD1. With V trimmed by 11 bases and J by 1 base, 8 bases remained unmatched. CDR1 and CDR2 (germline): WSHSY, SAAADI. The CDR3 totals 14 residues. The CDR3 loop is CAASVTGSYNEQFF. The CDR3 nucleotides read TGCGCCGCCTCCGTGACAGGGTCCTACAATGAGCAGTTCTTC.

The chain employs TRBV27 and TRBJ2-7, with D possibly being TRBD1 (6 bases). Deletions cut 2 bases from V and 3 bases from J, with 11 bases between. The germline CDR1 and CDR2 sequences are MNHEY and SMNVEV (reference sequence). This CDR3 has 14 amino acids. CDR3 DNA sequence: TGTGCCAGCAGTTTACAGGGGAAGGTCTACGAGCAGTACTTC. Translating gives CASSLQGKVYEQYF.

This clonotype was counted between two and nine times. CDR3 in DNA: TGCAGCGTTATAAGACAGGGCCAAGAGACCCAGTACTTC. The encoded protein is CSVIRQGQETQYF. The J gene is TRBJ2-5, the V gene TRBV29-1; TRBD1 aligns across 7 bases. The CDR3 runs to 13 residues. In germline, CDR1 is SQVTM, CDR2 ANQGSEA. The V segment lost 5 bases and the J segment 1 base; nucleotides outside the gene matches: 4.

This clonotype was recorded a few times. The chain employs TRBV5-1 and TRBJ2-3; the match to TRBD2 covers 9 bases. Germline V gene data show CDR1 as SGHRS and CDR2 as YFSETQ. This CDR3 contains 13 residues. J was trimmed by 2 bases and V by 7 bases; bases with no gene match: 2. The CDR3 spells CASQRGDTDTQYF. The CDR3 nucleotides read TGCGCCAGCCAGCGGGGGGACACAGATACGCAGTATTTT.

For the CDR3, the DNA is TGTGCCAGCAGCTTACCCCCTGGGGCCAACGTCCTGACTTTC. This sequence encodes CASSLPPGANVLTF. The chain uses TRBV7-9 and TRBJ2-6; D uncertain. The CDR3 sequence is 14 residues long. The V end was cut by 2 bases, the J end by 2 bases, with 4 bases between. Germline assignment: CDR1 SEHNR and CDR2 FQNEAQ (reference sequence).

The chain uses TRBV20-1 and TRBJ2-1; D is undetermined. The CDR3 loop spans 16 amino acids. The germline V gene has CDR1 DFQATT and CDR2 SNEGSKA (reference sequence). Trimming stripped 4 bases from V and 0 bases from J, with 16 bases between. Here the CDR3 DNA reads TGCAGTGCTATCCCAGACAAAGCCAGCTCCTACAATGAGCAGTTCTTC. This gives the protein CSAIPDKASSYNEQFF.

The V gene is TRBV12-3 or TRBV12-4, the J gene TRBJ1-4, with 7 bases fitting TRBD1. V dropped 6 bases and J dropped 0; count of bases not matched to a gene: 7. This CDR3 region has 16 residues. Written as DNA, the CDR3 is TGTGCCAGCAGCCCTAGGCAGGGGGCAACTAATGAAAAACTGTTTTTT. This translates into CASSPRQGATNEKLFF.

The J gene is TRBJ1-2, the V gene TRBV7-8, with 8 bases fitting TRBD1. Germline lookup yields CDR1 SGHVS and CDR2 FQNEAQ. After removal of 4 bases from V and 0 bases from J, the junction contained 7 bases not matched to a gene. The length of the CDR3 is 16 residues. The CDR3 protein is CASSSGQGGTNYGYTF. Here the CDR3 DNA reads TGTGCCAGCAGCTCCGGACAGGGAGGGACTAACTATGGCTACACCTTC. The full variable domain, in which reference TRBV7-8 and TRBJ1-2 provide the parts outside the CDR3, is GAGVSQSPRYKVAKRGQDVALRCDPISGHVSLFWYQQALGQGPEFLTYFQNEAQLDKSGLPSDRFFAERPEGSVSTLKIQRTQQEDSAVYLCASSSGQGGTNYGYTFGSGTRLTVV.

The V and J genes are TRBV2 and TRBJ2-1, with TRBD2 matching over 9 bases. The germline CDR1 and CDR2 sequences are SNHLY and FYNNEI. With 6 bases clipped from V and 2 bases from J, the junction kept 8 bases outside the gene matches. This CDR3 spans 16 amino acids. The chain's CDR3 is CASRRFGGGAYNEQFF. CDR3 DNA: TGTGCCAGCAGACGTTTTGGCGGGGGGGCCTACAATGAGCAGTTCTTC.

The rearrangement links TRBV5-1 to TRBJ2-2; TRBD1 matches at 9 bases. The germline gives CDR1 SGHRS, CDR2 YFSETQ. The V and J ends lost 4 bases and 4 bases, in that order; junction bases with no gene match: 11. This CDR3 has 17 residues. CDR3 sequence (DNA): TGCGCCAGCAGCCCCCGGGGACAGGGTTGGAGCACCGGGGAGCTGTTTTTT. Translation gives CASSPRGQGWSTGELFF.

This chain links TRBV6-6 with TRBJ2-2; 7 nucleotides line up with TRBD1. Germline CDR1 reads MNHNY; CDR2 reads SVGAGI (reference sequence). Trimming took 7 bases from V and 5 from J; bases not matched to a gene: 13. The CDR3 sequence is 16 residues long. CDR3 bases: TGTGCCAGCAATCGAAAAGCAGGGGGTAGGACCGGGGAGCTGTTTTTT. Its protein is CASNRKAGGRTGELFF.

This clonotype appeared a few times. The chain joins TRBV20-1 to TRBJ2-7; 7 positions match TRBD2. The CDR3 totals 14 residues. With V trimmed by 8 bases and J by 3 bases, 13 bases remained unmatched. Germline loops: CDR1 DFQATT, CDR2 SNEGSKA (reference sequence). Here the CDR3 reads CSTISGTGGYEQYF. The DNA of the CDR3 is TGCAGTACGATTTCCGGGACGGGGGGCTACGAGCAGTACTTC.

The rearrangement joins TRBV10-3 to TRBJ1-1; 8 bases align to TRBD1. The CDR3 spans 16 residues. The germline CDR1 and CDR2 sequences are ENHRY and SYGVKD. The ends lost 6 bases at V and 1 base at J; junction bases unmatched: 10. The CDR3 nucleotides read TGTGCCATCAGGGACCCTGACAGGGGTCGGAACACTGAAGCTTTCTTT. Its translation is CAIRDPDRGRNTEAFF.

The CDR3 DNA is TGTGCCAGCAGTTACTCTTCCCAGGGTCGCGAGCAGTACTTC. Its translation: CASSYSSQGREQYF. V is TRBV6-2 or TRBV6-3 and J is TRBJ2-5, with a possible D match to TRBD1 (5 bases). The tail of the sequence fits TRBJ2-7 better, so the J call may be wrong. CDR3 size: 14 residues. Germline values: CDR1 MNHEY, CDR2 SVGEGT.

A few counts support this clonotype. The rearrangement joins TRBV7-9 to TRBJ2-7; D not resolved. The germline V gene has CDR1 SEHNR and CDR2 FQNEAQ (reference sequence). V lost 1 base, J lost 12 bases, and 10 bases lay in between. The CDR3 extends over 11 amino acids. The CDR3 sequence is CASSLDRYPYF. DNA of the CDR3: TGTGCCAGCAGCTTAGATCGGTATCCGTACTTC.